A single sample gave rise to the 22 T cell receptor beta chains below, sequenced in a study of blood T cell repertoires in COVID-19. Sequencing was performed with immunoSEQ multiplex PCR; in TCRdb, only in-frame clones are kept and a portion is missing. There are under 300,000 clones in the sample; about nine tenths occur only once, and 1.9% lies in the top ten. The specimen sequenced was PBMCs or T cells enriched from blood (not recorded which). The receptor source for this set is a woman aged 18-29 years who had recovered from COVID-19.

In this sample, this clone turned up once. The J gene is TRBJ2-1, the V gene TRBV11-2; TRBD2 matches 10 bases. Germline CDR1 is SGHAT and CDR2 is FQNNGV. V gave up 1 base and J gave up 7 bases; unmatched junction bases: 4. The CDR3 runs 15 residues. DNA for the CDR3: TGTGCCAGCAGCTTAGTAACTAGCGGGGCGAATGAGCAGTTCTTC. It translates to CASSLVTSGANEQFF.

This chain uses TRBV27 with TRBJ1-2, with 7 positions matching TRBD1. Unmatched junction bases numbered 13, after V lost 10 bases and J lost 8 bases. CDR1 and CDR2 (germline): MNHEY, SMNVEV (reference sequence). This CDR3 is 13 amino acids long. The CDR3 spells CAIVDRYNGGYTF. The CDR3 DNA reads as TGTGCCATCGTGGACAGGTATAACGGAGGCTACACCTTC.

This clone was detected once. The V call is TRBV5-1, the J call TRBJ1-1; 7 bases are a match to TRBD1. Trimming removed 1 base from V and 0 bases from J; junction bases left unmatched: 6. The CDR3 has 16 amino acids. Germline loops: CDR1 SGHRS, CDR2 YFSETQ. The CDR3 nucleotides read TGCGCCAGCAGCTTGCGTCGACAGGGAATGAACACTGAAGCTTTCTTT. Its translation is CASSLRRQGMNTEAFF.

This clone has a handful of counts. The rearrangement links TRBV5-5 to TRBJ2-2; maybe TRBD2 (5 bases). The ends were cut back, 0 bases at V and 5 bases at J, with 14 bases in the middle. The CDR3 consists of 16 residues. The V gene's germline CDR1 is SGHKS and CDR2 YYEKEE (reference sequence). DNA for the CDR3: TGTGCCAGCAGCTTGGTAGAGGGTAGACTTACCGGGGAGCTGTTTTTT. Amino acid sequence: CASSLVEGRLTGELFF.

The chain carries TRBV7-9 and TRBJ1-3; D gene uncertain. In germline, CDR1 is SEHNR, CDR2 FQNEAQ (reference sequence). CDR3 length: 16 residues. Trimming left V 3 bases short and J 4 bases short, with 16 bases between. This CDR3 reads CASSFLQWVEGNTIYF. The CDR3 DNA reads as TGTGCCAGCAGCTTCCTTCAGTGGGTGGAGGGAAACACCATATATTTT.

The chain joins TRBV3-1 (or the pseudogene TRBV3-2) to TRBJ1-1; 10 positions agree with TRBD1. The germline CDR1 and CDR2 sequences are LGHDT and YNNKEL (reference sequence). This CDR3 spans 15 amino acids. V shed 4 bases and J 5 bases; nucleotides not matched to a gene: 7. CDR3 loop: CASSRRGQGRTEAFF. Written as DNA, the CDR3 is TGTGCCAGCAGCCGGCGGGGACAGGGGCGAACTGAAGCTTTCTTT.

The V call is TRBV7-3, the J call TRBJ2-1; a weak D match, TRBD2 (7 bases). CDR1 is SGHTA and CDR2 is FQGTGA in the germline V gene. This CDR3 spans 16 amino acids. V dropped 0 bases and J dropped 5 bases, with 14 bases sitting between them. CDR3 loop: CASSLTGGANDNEQFF. CDR3 nucleotides: TGTGCCAGCAGCTTAACTGGGGGGGCCAATGACAATGAGCAGTTCTTC. The full variable domain, completed using reference TRBV7-3 and TRBJ2-1, is GAGVSQTPSNKVTEKGKYVELRCDPISGHTALYWYRQSLGQGPEFLIYFQGTGAADDSGLPNDRFFAVRPEGSVSTLKIQRTERGDSAVYLCASSLTGGANDNEQFFGPGTRLTVL.

The rearrangement joins TRBV18 to TRBJ1-2; D is unresolved. The V gene's germline CDR1 is KGHSH and CDR2 LQKENI. The CDR3 totals 12 residues. V lost 3 bases and J lost 5, with 7 bases in between. CDR3: CASSPRDYGYTF. CDR3 nucleotides: TGTGCCAGCTCACCCCGGGATTATGGCTACACCTTC.

The chain joins TRBV7-9 to TRBJ1-1; a possible D gene is TRBD1 (5 bases). This CDR3 comprises 13 residues. V lost 1 base and J 11 bases, leaving 14 bases between the germline ends. The germline gives CDR1 SEHNR, CDR2 FQNEAQ (reference sequence). CDR3 region: CASSLGEGIKAFF. The CDR3, as DNA: TGTGCCAGCAGCTTAGGGGAGGGGATAAAGGCTTTCTTT. Full variable domain (missing parts from reference TRBV7-9 and TRBJ1-1): DTGVSQNPRHKITKRGQNVTFRCDPISEHNRLYWYRQTLGQGPEFLTYFQNEAQLEKSRLLSDRFSAERPKGSFSTLEIQRTEQGDSAMYLCASSLGEGIKAFFGQGTRLTVV.

Concerning this clone: The sample holds other DNA sequences that translate to the same CDR3. The CDR3: CASSVEARGNTEAFF. The CDR3 bases are TGTGCCAGCAGCGTAGAGGCCAGGGGGAACACTGAAGCTTTCTTT. The chain employs TRBV9 and TRBJ1-1, with TRBD1 as a possible D gene (6 bases). The V gene's germline CDR1 is SGDLS and CDR2 YYNGEE. V was pared by 0 bases and J by 1 base, with 10 bases between. CDR3 length equals 15 residues.

V is TRBV19 and J is TRBJ1-1; the match to TRBD1 covers 7 bases. Germline CDR1 reads LNHDA; CDR2 reads SQIVND (reference sequence). The length of the CDR3 is 17 residues. V lost 4 bases and J lost 4; bases outside the gene matches: 15. CDR3 DNA: TGTGCCAGTAGTACCAAACCACCCGACAGGGAGTCCACTGAAGCTTTCTTT. This encodes CASSTKPPDRESTEAFF.

This clone was seen ten or more times. CDR3 amino acids: CASSDSGQGPTDTQYF. In nucleotides, the CDR3 is TGTGCCAGCAGTGACTCCGGACAGGGACCTACAGATACGCAGTATTTT. The gene calls are TRBV6-4 and TRBJ2-3; 8 bases map to TRBD1. Germline values: CDR1 MRHNA, CDR2 SNTAGT. The V segment lost 0 bases and the J segment 3 bases; nucleotides outside the gene matches: 5. This CDR3 is 16 amino acids long.

The chain recombines TRBV18 with TRBJ2-5, with 7 bases lining up with TRBD2. The germline CDR1 and CDR2 sequences are KGHSH and LQKENI. The CDR3 is 15 amino acids. Trimming cost V 6 bases and J 1 base; bases outside gene matches: 8. The CDR3: CASSIGTGGQETQYF. The CDR3 DNA follows: TGTGCCAGCTCTATCGGAACGGGGGGCCAAGAGACCCAGTACTTC. Filled out from reference TRBV18 and TRBJ2-5, the complete variable domain reads NAGVMQNPRHLVRRRGQEARLRCSPMKGHSHVYWYRQLPEEGLKFMVYLQKENIIDESGMPKERFSAEFPKEGPSILRIQQVVRGDSAAYFCASSIGTGGQETQYFGPGTRLLVL.

V and J are TRBV11-3 and TRBJ2-1, with D perhaps TRBD2 (7 bases). V lost 1 base and J 6 bases, leaving 13 bases between the germline ends. The CDR3 covers 15 residues. From germline, CDR1 is SGHNT and CDR2 YENEEA. CDR3 in DNA: TGTGCCAGCAGCTTAGGGGCGGGGGCTCCCAATGAGCAGTTCTTC. This encodes CASSLGAGAPNEQFF. The full variable domain, its missing parts supplied by reference TRBV11-3 and TRBJ2-1, is EAGVVQSPRYKIIEKKQPVAFWCNPISGHNTLYWYLQNLGQGPELLIRYENEEAVDDSQLPKDRFSAERLKGVDSTLKIQPAELGDSAVYLCASSLGAGAPNEQFFGPGTRLTVL.

V is TRBV7-9 and J is TRBJ2-7, with a possible D match to TRBD2 (6 bases). Germline V CDR1 and CDR2: SEHNR, FQNEAQ (reference sequence). CDR3 length: 13 amino acids. The ends were cut back, 5 bases at V and 3 bases at J, with 11 bases in the middle. As DNA, the CDR3 is TGTGCCAGCAGCGCGATCGGGGGCTACGAGCAGTACTTC. This codes for CASSAIGGYEQYF.

The chain couples TRBV19 to TRBJ1-1; TRBD1 matches 8 bases. Germline V gene lookup returns CDR1 LNHDA and CDR2 SQIVND (reference sequence). This CDR3 spans 15 amino acids. Trimming took 7 bases from V and 4 from J; bases not matched to a gene: 11. CDR3: CASTSGQGGSTEAFF. As DNA, the CDR3 is TGTGCCAGTACCTCTGGACAGGGAGGGAGCACTGAAGCTTTCTTT.

This rearrangement joins TRBV19 to TRBJ2-3, with D maybe TRBD1 (6 bases). V was cut by 6 bases and J by 0 bases, with 13 bases left in between. This CDR3 spans 15 amino acids. Germline-derived CDR1 and CDR2 are LNHDA and SQIVND (reference sequence). The chain's CDR3 is CASSSGQPSTDTQYF. CDR3 sequence (DNA): TGTGCCAGTAGCTCAGGACAGCCTAGCACAGATACGCAGTATTTT.

This sequence joins TRBV12-5 and TRBJ1-1; no clear D gene. This CDR3 has 11 amino acids. CDR1 and CDR2 from the germline V gene are LGHNT and FRNRAP. V lost 3 bases and J 6 bases, leaving 5 bases between the germline ends. The CDR3 nucleotides are TGTGCTAGTGGTTTCTACGCTGAAGCTTTCTTT. Its translation is CASGFYAEAFF.

The CDR3, as DNA: TGCGCCAGCAGCTGGGGACAGGGCCGAGGCTACACCTTC. It specifies CASSWGQGRGYTF. The rearrangement uses TRBV5-1 and TRBJ1-2, with 9 bases matching TRBD1. Germline lookup yields CDR1 SGHRS and CDR2 YFSETQ. The CDR3 runs 13 residues. Unmatched junction bases numbered 5, after V lost 3 bases and J lost 8 bases.

The rearrangement uses TRBV28 and TRBJ2-5; 9 bases align to TRBD2. This CDR3 region has 14 residues. Germline loops: CDR1 MDHEN, CDR2 SYDVKM. Unmatched junction bases numbered 4, after V lost 7 bases and J lost 1 base. The CDR3 coding sequence is TGTGCCAGCATTCTAGCGGGACGCCAAGAGACCCAGTACTTC. Translated, it gives CASILAGRQETQYF. Using reference TRBV28 and TRBJ2-5 for the parts outside the CDR3, the full variable domain is DVKVTQSSRYLVKRTGEKVFLECVQDMDHENMFWYRQDPGLGLRLIYFSYDVKMKEKGDIPEGYSVSREKKERFSLILESASTNQTSMYLCASILAGRQETQYFGPGTRLLVL.

The gene calls are TRBV7-9 and TRBJ1-2; D ambiguous. This CDR3 has 15 residues. Per germline, CDR1 SEHNR and CDR2 FQNEAQ (reference sequence). With 2 bases removed from V and 0 bases from J, the gap between germline ends came to 10 bases. CDR3 loop: CASSLSSLTNYGYTF. CDR3 coding DNA: TGTGCCAGCAGCTTATCCTCGTTAACTAACTATGGCTACACCTTC.

The gene calls are TRBV6-1 and TRBJ1-6; D possibly corresponds to TRBD1 (6 bases). The V end lost 3 bases, the J end lost 3 bases, and 9 bases lay between the germline ends. This CDR3 spans 15 amino acids. Germline CDR1 MNHNS, CDR2 SASEGT. The CDR3 DNA sequence: TGTGCCAGCAGTGAGGGGGCGGACTATAATTCACCCCTCCACTTT. Protein sequence: CASSEGADYNSPLHF.